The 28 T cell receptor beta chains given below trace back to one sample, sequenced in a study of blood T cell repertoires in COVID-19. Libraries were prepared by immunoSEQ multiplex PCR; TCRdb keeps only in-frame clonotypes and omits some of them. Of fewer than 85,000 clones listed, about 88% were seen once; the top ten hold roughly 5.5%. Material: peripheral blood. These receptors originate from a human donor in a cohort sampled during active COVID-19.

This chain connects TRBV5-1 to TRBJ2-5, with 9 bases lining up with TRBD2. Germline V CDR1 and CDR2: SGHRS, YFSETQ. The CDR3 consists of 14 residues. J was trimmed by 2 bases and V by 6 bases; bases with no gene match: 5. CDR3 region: CASTGLANQETQYF. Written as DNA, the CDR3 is TGCGCCAGCACTGGACTAGCGAATCAAGAGACCCAGTACTTC.

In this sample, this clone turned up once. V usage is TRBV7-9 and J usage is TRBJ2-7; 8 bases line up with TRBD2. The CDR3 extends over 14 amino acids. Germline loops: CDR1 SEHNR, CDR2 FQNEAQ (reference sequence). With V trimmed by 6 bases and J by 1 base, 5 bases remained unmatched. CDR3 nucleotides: TGTGCCAGCAGAACTACTAGCGGTTCCTACGAGCAGTACTTC. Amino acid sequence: CASRTTSGSYEQYF.

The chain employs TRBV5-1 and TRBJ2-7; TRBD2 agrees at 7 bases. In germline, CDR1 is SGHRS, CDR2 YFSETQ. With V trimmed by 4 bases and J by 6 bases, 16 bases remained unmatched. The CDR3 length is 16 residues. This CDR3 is CASSLSRASGGLEQYF. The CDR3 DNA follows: TGCGCCAGCAGCCTATCCCGGGCTAGCGGTGGCCTCGAGCAGTACTTC.

CDR3 bases: TGTGCCACCAGCAGAACGACAGGCTACGAGCAGTACTTC. Protein: CATSRTTGYEQYF. V is TRBV15 and J is TRBJ2-7; maybe TRBD1 (6 bases). The CDR3 spans 13 residues. Germline CDR1 reads LNHNV; CDR2 reads YYDKDF (reference sequence). Trimming took off 2 bases at V and 3 bases at J, with 8 bases between the two ends.

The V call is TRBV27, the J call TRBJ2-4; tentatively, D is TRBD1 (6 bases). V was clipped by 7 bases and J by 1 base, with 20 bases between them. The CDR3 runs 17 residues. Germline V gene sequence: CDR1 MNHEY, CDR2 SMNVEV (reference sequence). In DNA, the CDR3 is TGTGCCAGCACTCCGATGGGCCCTACAGGGGCCAAAAACATTCAGTACTTC. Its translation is CASTPMGPTGAKNIQYF.

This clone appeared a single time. CDR3 in amino acids: CASSFAGGIDTQYF. The CDR3 coding sequence is TGTGCCAGCAGTTTTGCGGGAGGGATAGATACGCAGTATTTT. The chain recombines TRBV28 with TRBJ2-3; 9 nucleotides match TRBD2. The CDR3 consists of 14 residues. Trimming cost V 3 bases and J 5 bases; bases outside gene matches: 3. Germline lookup yields CDR1 MDHEN and CDR2 SYDVKM.

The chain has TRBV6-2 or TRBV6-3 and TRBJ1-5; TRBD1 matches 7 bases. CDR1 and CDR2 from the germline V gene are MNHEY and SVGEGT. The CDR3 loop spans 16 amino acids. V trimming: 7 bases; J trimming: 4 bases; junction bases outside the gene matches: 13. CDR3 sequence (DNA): TGTGCCAGCACCCCCTCTGGACAGGCCGATAATCAGCCCCAGCATTTT. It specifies CASTPSGQADNQPQHF.

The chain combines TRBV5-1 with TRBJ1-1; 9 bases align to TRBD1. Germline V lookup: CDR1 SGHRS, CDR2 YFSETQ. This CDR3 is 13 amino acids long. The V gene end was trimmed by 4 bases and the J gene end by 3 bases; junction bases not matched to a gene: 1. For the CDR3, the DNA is TGCGCCAGCAGCCGGGACAGGGACACTGAAGCTTTCTTT. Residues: CASSRDRDTEAFF.

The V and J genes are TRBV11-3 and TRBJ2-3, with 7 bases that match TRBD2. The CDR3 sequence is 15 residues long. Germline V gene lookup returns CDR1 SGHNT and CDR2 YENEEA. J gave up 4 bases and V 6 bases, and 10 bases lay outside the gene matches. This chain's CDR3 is CASSSGGIPADTQYF. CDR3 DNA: TGTGCCAGCAGTTCCGGGGGGATCCCCGCAGATACGCAGTATTTT.

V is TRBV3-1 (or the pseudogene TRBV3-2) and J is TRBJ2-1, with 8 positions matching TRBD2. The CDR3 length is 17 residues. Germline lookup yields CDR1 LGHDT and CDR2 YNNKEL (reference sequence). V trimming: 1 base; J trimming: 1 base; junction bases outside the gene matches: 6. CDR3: CASSQGLGLGSYNEQFF. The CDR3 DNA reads TGTGCCAGCAGCCAAGGTCTGGGACTAGGTTCCTACAATGAGCAGTTCTTC.

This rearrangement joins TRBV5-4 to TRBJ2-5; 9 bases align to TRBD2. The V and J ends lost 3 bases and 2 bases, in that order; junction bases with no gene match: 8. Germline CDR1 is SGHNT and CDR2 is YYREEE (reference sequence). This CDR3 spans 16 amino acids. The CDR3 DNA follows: TGTGCCAGCAGCTCCCAAGCGGGGGGCATACAAGAGACCCAGTACTTC. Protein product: CASSSQAGGIQETQYF. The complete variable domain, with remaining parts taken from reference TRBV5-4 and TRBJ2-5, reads ETGVTQSPTHLIKTRGQQVTLRCSSQSGHNTVSWYQQALGQGPQFIFQYYREEENGRGNFPPRFSGLQFPNYSSELNVNALELDDSALYLCASSSQAGGIQETQYFGPGTRLLVL.

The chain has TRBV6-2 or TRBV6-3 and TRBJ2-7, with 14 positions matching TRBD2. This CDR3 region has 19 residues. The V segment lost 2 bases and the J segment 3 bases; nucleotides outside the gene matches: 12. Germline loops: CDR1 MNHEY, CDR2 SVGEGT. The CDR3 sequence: CASSYPGTSGGPFYYEQYF. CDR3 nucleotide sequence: TGTGCCAGCAGTTACCCCGGGACTAGCGGGGGCCCATTCTACTACGAGCAGTACTTC.

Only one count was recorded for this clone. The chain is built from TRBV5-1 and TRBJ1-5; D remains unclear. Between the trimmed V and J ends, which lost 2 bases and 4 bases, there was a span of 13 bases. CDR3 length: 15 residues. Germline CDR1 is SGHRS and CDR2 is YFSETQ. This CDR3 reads CASSFGPEGNQPQHF. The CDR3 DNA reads TGCGCCAGCAGCTTCGGACCTGAGGGAAATCAGCCCCAGCATTTT. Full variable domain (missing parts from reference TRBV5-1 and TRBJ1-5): KAGVTQTPRYLIKTRGQQVTLSCSPISGHRSVSWYQQTPGQGLQFLFEYFSETQRNKGNFPGRFSGRQFSNSRSEMNVSTLELGDSALYLCASSFGPEGNQPQHFGDGTRLSIL.

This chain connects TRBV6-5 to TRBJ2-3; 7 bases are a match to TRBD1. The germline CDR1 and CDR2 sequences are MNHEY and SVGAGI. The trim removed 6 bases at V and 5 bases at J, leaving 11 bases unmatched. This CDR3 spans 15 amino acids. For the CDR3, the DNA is TGTGCCAGCAGAACCGACAGGGTTGAGGGAGATACGCAGTATTTT. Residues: CASRTDRVEGDTQYF.

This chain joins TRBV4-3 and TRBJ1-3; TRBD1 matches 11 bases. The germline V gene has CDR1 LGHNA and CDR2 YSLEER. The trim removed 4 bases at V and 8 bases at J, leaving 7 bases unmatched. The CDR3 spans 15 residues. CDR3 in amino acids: CASSPDRGREHTIYF. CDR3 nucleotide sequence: TGCGCCAGCAGCCCGGACAGGGGGCGAGAACACACCATATATTTT.

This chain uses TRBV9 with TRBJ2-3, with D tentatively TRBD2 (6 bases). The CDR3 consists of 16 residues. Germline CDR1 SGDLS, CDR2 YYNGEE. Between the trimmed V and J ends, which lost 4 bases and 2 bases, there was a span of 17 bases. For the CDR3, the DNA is TGTGCCAGCAGCACCCGAGGGACTGGGACCACAGATACGCAGTATTTT. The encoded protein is CASSTRGTGTTDTQYF.

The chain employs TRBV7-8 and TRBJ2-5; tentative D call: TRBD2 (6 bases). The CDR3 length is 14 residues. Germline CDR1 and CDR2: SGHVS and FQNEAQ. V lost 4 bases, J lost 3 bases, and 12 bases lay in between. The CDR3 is CASSYRDLEETQYF. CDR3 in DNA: TGTGCCAGCAGCTACCGGGACTTGGAAGAGACCCAGTACTTC. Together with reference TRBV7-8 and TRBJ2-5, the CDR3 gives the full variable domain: GAGVSQSPRYKVAKRGQDVALRCDPISGHVSLFWYQQALGQGPEFLTYFQNEAQLDKSGLPSDRFFAERPEGSVSTLKIQRTQQEDSAVYLCASSYRDLEETQYFGPGTRLLVL.

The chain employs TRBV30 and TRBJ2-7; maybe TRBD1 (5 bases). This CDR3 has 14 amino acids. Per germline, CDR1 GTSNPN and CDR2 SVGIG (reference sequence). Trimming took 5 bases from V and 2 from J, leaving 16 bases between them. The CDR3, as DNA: TGTGCCTGGGCACCGTTGGACACTACCTACGAGCAGTACTTC. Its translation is CAWAPLDTTYEQYF.

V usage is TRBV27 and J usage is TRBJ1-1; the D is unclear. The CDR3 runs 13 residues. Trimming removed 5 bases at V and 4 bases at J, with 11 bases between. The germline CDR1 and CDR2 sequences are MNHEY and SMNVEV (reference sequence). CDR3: CASSPDGGTEAFF. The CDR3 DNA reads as TGTGCCAGCAGTCCGGACGGAGGCACTGAAGCTTTCTTT.

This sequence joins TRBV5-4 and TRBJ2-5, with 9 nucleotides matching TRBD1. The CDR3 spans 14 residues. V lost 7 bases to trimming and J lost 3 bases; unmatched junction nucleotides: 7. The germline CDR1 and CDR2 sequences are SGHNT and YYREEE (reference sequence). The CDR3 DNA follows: TGTGCCAGCGGACAGGGGCTGTCGAAAGAGACCCAGTACTTC. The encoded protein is CASGQGLSKETQYF.

The CDR3 protein is CASSQGGQSGGYTF. The CDR3 DNA reads TGTGCCAGCAGCCAAGGGGGACAGTCGGGTGGCTACACCTTC. V gene TRBV3-1 (or the pseudogene TRBV3-2) combines with J gene TRBJ1-2; 7 nucleotides align to TRBD1. This CDR3 is built from 14 residues. Germline loops: CDR1 LGHDT, CDR2 YNNKEL (reference sequence). Germline trimming cut 1 base from V and 7 bases from J; bases unmatched to any gene: 6.

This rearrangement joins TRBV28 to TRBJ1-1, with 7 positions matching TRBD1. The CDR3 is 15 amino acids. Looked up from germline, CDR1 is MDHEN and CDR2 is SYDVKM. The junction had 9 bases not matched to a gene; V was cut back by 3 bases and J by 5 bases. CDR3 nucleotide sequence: TGTGCCAGCAGTTTCCCTATACAGGGGTTGACTGAAGCTTTCTTT. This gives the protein CASSFPIQGLTEAFF.

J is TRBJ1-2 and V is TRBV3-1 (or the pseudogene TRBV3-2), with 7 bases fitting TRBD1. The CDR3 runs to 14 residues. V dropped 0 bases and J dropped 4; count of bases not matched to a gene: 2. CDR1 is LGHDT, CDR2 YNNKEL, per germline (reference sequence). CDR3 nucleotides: TGTGCCAGCAGCCAAGACTGGGACAGCTATGGCTACACCTTC. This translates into CASSQDWDSYGYTF.

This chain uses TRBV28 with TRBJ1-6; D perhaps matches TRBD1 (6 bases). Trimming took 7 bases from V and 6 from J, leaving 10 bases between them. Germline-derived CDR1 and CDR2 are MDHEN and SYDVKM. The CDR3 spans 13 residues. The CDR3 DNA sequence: TGTGCCAGCAAAGGGACACTTAATTCACCCCTCCACTTT. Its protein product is CASKGTLNSPLHF.

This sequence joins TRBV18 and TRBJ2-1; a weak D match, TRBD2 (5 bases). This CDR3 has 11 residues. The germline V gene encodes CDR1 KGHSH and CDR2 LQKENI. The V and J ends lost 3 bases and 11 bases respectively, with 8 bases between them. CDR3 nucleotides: TGTGCCAGCTCACCTAGCGTAAAGCAGTTCTTC. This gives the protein CASSPSVKQFF.

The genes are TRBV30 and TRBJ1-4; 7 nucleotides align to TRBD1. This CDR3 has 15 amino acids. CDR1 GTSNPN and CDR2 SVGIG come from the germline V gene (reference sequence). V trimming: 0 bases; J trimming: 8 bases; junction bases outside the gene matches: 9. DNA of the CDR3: TGTGCCTGGAGTGTACTTGAGGGGGCGGTGGAAAAACTGTTTTTT. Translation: CAWSVLEGAVEKLFF.

CDR3 region: CASTSGLAGVNEQFF. The CDR3 nucleotides are TGCGCCAGCACCTCCGGGCTAGCGGGAGTCAACGAGCAGTTCTTC. The V call is TRBV4-1, the J call TRBJ2-1; TRBD2 agrees at 10 bases. Germline lookup yields CDR1 MGHRA and CDR2 YSYEKL. The CDR3 is 15 residues long. J was trimmed by 10 bases and V by 7 bases; bases with no gene match: 13.

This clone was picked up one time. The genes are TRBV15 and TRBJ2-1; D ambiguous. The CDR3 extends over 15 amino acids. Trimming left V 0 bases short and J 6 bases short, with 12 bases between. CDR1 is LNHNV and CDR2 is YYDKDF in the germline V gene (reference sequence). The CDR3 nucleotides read TGTGCCACCAGCAGAGATTGGATAGCCGGCAATGAGCAGTTCTTC. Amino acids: CATSRDWIAGNEQFF.